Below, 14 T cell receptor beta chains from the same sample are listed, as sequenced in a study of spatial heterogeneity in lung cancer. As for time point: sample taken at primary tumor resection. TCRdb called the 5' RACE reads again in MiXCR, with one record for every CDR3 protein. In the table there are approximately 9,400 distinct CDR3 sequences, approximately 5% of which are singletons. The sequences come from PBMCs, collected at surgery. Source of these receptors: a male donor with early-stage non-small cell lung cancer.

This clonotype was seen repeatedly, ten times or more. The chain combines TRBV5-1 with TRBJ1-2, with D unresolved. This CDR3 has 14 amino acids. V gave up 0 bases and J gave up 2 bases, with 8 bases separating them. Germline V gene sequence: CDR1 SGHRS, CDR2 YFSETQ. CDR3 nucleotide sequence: TGCGCCAGCAGCTTGGATACGGGGAACTATGGCTACACCTTC. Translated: CASSLDTGNYGYTF.

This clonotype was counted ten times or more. This CDR3 is CSVAGGEKLFF. In DNA, the CDR3 is TGCAGCGTAGCAGGGGGGGAAAAACTGTTTTTT. The J gene is TRBJ1-4, the V gene TRBV29-1, with 7 bases fitting TRBD1. Germline V gives CDR1 SQVTM, CDR2 ANQGSEA. The CDR3 totals 11 residues. V was clipped by 6 bases and J by 8 bases; unmatched bases: 3. The entire variable domain, with the rest obtained from reference TRBV29-1 and TRBJ1-4, is as follows: SAVISQKPSRDICQRGTSLTIQCQVDSQVTMMFWYRQQPGQSLTLIATANQGSEATYESGFVIDKFPISRPNLTFSTLTVSNMSPEDSSIYLCSVAGGEKLFFGSGTQLSVL.

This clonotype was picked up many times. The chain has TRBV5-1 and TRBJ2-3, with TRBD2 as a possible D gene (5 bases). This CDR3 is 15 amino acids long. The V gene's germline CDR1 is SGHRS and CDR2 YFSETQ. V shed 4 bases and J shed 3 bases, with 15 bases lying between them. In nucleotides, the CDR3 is TGCGCCAGCAGCCTTGGGAGAGCACGTACAGATACGCAGTATTTT. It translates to CASSLGRARTDTQYF.

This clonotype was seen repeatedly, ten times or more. CDR3 loop: CASSRVRVSDGYTF. The CDR3 coding sequence is TGTGCCAGCAGCCGAGTCAGGGTTTCCGATGGCTACACCTTC. The gene calls are TRBV28 and TRBJ1-2, with TRBD1 as a possible D gene (5 bases). The germline gives CDR1 MDHEN, CDR2 SYDVKM. The CDR3 spans 14 residues. The V end lost 6 bases, the J end lost 6 bases, and 17 bases lay between the germline ends.

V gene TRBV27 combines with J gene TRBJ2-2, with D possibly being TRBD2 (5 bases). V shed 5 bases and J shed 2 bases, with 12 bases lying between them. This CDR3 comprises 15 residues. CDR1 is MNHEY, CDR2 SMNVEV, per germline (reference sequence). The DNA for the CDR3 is TGTGCCAGCAGTCCAGGACGGGGAAACACCGGGGAGCTGTTTTTT. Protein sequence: CASSPGRGNTGELFF.

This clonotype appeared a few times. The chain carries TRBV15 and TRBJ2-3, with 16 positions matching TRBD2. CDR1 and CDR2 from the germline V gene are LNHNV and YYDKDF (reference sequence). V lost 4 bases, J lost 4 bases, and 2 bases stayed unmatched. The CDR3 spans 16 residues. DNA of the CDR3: TGTGCCACCAGCATAGGGACTAGCGGGGGGGCAGATACGCAGTATTTT. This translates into CATSIGTSGGADTQYF. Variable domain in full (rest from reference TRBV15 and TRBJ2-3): DAMVIQNPRYQVTQFGKPVTLSCSQTLNHNVMYWYQQKSSQAPKLLFHYYDKDFNNEADTPDNFQSRRPNTSFCFLDIRSPGLGDTAMYLCATSIGTSGGADTQYFGPGTRLTVL.

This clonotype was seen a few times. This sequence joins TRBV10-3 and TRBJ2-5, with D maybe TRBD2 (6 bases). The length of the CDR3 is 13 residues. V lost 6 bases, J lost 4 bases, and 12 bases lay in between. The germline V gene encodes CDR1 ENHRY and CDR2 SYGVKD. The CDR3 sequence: CAIRGTSAETQYF. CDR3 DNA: TGTGCCATCAGGGGGACTTCCGCAGAGACCCAGTACTTC.

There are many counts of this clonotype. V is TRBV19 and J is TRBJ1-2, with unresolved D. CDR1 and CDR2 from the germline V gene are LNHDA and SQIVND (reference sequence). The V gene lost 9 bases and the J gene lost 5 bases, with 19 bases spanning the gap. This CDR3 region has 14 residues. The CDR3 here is CASRREGSTYGYTF. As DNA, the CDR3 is TGTGCCAGCAGGAGGGAGGGTTCAACATATGGCTACACCTTC. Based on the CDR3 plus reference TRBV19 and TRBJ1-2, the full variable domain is DGGITQSPKYLFRKEGQNVTLSCEQNLNHDAMYWYRQDPGQGLRLIYYSQIVNDFQKGDIAEGYSVSREKKESFPLTVTSAQKNPTAFYLCASRREGSTYGYTFGSGTRLTVV.

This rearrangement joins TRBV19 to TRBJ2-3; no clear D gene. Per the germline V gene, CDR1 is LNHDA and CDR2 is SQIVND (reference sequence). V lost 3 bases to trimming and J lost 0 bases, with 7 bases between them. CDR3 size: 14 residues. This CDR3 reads CASSILRSTDTQYF. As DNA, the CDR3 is TGTGCCAGTAGTATTCTTCGTAGCACAGATACGCAGTATTTT.

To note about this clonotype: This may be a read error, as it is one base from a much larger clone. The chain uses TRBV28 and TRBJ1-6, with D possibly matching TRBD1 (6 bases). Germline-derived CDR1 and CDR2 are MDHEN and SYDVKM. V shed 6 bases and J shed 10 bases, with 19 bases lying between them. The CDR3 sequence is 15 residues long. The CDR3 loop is CASSGGGGGESPLHF. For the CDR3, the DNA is TGTGCCAGCAGCGGAGGGGGAGGGGGGGAATCACCCCTCCACTTT. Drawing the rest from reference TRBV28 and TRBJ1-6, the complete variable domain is DVKVTQSSRYLVKRTGEKVFLECVQDMDHENMFWYRQDPGLGLRLIYFSYDVKMKEKGDIPEGYSVSREKKERFSLILESASTNQTSMYLCASSGGGGGESPLHFGNGTRLTVT.

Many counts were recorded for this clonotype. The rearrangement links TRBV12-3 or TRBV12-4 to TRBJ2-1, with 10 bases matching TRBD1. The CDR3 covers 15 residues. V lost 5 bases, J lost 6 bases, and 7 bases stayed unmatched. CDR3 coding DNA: TGTGCCAGCAGTCGATTCGGGACAGGGGTCAATGAGCAGTTCTTC. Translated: CASSRFGTGVNEQFF.

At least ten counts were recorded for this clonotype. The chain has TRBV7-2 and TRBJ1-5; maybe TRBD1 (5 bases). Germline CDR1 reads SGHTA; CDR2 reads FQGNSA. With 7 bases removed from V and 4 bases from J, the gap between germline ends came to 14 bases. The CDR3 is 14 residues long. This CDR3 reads CASTRPGRNQPQHF. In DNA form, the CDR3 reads TGTGCCAGCACTCGACCGGGGCGAAATCAGCCCCAGCATTTT.

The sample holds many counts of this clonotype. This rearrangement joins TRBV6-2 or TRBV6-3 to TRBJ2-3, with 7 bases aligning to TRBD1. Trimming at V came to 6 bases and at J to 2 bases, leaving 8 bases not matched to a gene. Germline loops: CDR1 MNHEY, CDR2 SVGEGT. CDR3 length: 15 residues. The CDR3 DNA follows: TGTGCCAGCAGCGACCAGGGGGTGCCCACAGATACGCAGTATTTT. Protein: CASSDQGVPTDTQYF.

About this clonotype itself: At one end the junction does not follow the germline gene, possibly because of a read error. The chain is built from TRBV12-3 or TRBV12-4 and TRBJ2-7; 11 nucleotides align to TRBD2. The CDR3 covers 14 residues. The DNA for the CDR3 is TGTGCCAGCAGATTAGCGGGGGGGCAAGACGAGCAGTACTTC. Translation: CASRLAGGQDEQYF.